The 27 T cell receptor beta chains reported below all come from one sample, sequenced in a study of identical twins. TCRdb re-called the 5' RACE reads through MiXCR, storing one row per CDR3 protein. Of hundreds of thousands of distinct CDR3 sequences in the sample, roughly 20% were seen once. This same sample was also part of a study on T cells expressing NK-cell markers.

Sequencing used PBMCs. The receptors originated from a woman aged 18-29 years in good health.

This clonotype was seen only a few times. The CDR3 is CSAGLAGGPSETQYF. CDR3 nucleotides: TGCAGTGCCGGACTAGCGGGGGGGCCATCAGAGACCCAGTACTTC. The rearrangement uses TRBV20-1 and TRBJ2-5; 15 nucleotides align to TRBD2. Per germline, CDR1 DFQATT and CDR2 SNEGSKA (reference sequence). CDR3 length equals 15 residues. V dropped 6 bases and J dropped 4; count of bases not matched to a gene: 6.

DNA for the CDR3: TGTGCCAGCAGCTTAAGGCGACTAGCGGCCAGAAGCTCCTACAATGAGCAGTTCTTC. This translates into CASSLRRLAARSSYNEQFF. This chain uses TRBV11-3 with TRBJ2-1; TRBD2 matches at 9 bases. The CDR3 length is 19 residues. The trim removed 2 bases at V and 0 bases at J, leaving 11 bases unmatched. Germline V gene sequence: CDR1 SGHNT, CDR2 YENEEA. Using reference TRBV11-3 and TRBJ2-1 for the parts outside the CDR3, the full variable domain is EAGVVQSPRYKIIEKKQPVAFWCNPISGHNTLYWYLQNLGQGPELLIRYENEEAVDDSQLPKDRFSAERLKGVDSTLKIQPAELGDSAVYLCASSLRRLAARSSYNEQFFGPGTRLTVL.

This clonotype was found a few times. The chain recombines TRBV12-3 or TRBV12-4 with TRBJ2-3; TRBD2 aligns across 8 bases. This CDR3 region has 16 residues. J gave up 1 base and V 7 bases, and 10 bases lay outside the gene matches. CDR3 in DNA: TGTGCCAGCACCCTGGGGCGGGAGGCGCGCACAGATACGCAGTATTTT. Protein product: CASTLGREARTDTQYF.

V is TRBV5-1 and J is TRBJ1-1; 7 bases are shared with TRBD1. Germline loops: CDR1 SGHRS, CDR2 YFSETQ. The CDR3 length is 15 residues. V lost 4 bases to trimming and J lost 4 bases; unmatched junction nucleotides: 10. The CDR3 DNA is TGCGCCAGCAGCGATTCCAGGGGGGGAGGCACTGAAGCTTTCTTT. Translating it yields CASSDSRGGGTEAFF.

This clonotype has just a few counts. The chain is built from TRBV12-3 or TRBV12-4 and TRBJ2-1, with 15 bases aligning to TRBD2. Losses at the gene ends were 6 bases for V and 9 bases for J; bases not matched to a gene: 6. The CDR3 length is 15 residues. CDR3 nucleotides: TGTGCCAGCAGAGGACTAGCGGGAGGGCCGGGTGAGCAGTTCTTC. Amino acid sequence: CASRGLAGGPGEQFF.

This clonotype was observed a few times. The chain couples TRBV24-1 to TRBJ1-2; no clear D. Per germline, CDR1 KGHDR and CDR2 SFDVKD. CDR3 length: 11 amino acids. Trimming shortened V by 3 bases and J by 5 bases, and 3 bases separated the two germline ends. Written as DNA, the CDR3 is TGTGCCACCAGTGATGGATATGGCTACACCTTC. This encodes CATSDGYGYTF.

This clonotype was detected a few times. The chain employs TRBV10-1 and TRBJ2-5, with TRBD2 identical over 8 bases. This CDR3 spans 16 amino acids. Germline-derived CDR1 and CDR2 are WNHNN and SYGVQD (reference sequence). V lost 1 base, J lost 5 bases, and 9 bases stayed unmatched. The CDR3 sequence: CASSEFRLARTETQYF. CDR3 in DNA: TGCGCCAGCAGTGAGTTCCGACTAGCGAGAACGGAGACCCAGTACTTC.

The rearrangement links TRBV11-2 to TRBJ2-1, with 7 bases fitting TRBD2. The CDR3 contains 15 residues. V gave up 3 bases and J gave up 6 bases; unmatched junction bases: 8. Per the germline V gene, CDR1 is SGHAT and CDR2 is FQNNGV. The DNA for the CDR3 is TGTGCCAGCAGCTTTCGGAGCAGCGGGATCAATGAGCAGTTCTTC. Translation: CASSFRSSGINEQFF.

This clonotype showed up just a few times. This chain links TRBV20-1 with TRBJ2-7; D is unresolved. The CDR3 length is 10 residues. Trimming cost V 6 bases and J 5 bases, with 8 bases left between them. Germline CDR1 reads DFQATT; CDR2 reads SNEGSKA (reference sequence). CDR3 nucleotides: TGCAGTGCCTCCCGGGACGAGCAGTACTTC. Its protein is CSASRDEQYF.

This clonotype was recorded a few times. This rearrangement joins TRBV7-9 to TRBJ2-7; TRBD2 matches at 7 bases. The trim removed 2 bases at V and 4 bases at J, leaving 8 bases unmatched. In germline, CDR1 is SEHNR, CDR2 FQNEAQ (reference sequence). The CDR3 loop spans 15 amino acids. The chain's CDR3 is CASSLLTGGSYEQYF. CDR3 in DNA: TGTGCCAGCAGCTTACTAACGGGAGGAAGTTACGAGCAGTACTTC.

The chain has TRBV5-1 and TRBJ2-2; 7 bases match TRBD1. This CDR3 contains 15 residues. CDR1 and CDR2 from the germline V gene are SGHRS and YFSETQ. V gave up 0 bases and J gave up 4 bases; unmatched junction bases: 3. Written as DNA, the CDR3 is TGCGCCAGCAGCTTGGCCGGGACAGTCACCGGGGAGCTGTTTTTT. This sequence encodes CASSLAGTVTGELFF.

This clonotype has ten or more counts. This chain joins TRBV12-3 or TRBV12-4 and TRBJ2-3, with D hard to call. The CDR3 covers 12 residues. Trimming took 3 bases from V and 4 from J, leaving 5 bases between them. This chain's CDR3 is CASSFLADTQYF. CDR3 in DNA: TGTGCCAGCAGTTTCTTGGCAGATACGCAGTATTTT.

The chain links TRBV6-1 to TRBJ2-3; D unclear. The CDR3 covers 11 residues. The V end lost 7 bases, the J end lost 6 bases, and 8 bases lay between the germline ends. CDR1 is MNHNS and CDR2 is SASEGT in the germline V gene. The chain's CDR3 is CASTIRDTQYF. DNA for the CDR3: TGTGCCAGCACTATAAGGGATACGCAGTATTTT.

This clonotype was seen only a few times. The chain employs TRBV6-5 and TRBJ2-5; 7 bases fit TRBD2. Trimming cost V 2 bases and J 3 bases; bases outside gene matches: 12. The germline gives CDR1 MNHEY, CDR2 SVGAGI. The CDR3 has 17 residues. CDR3 sequence reads: CASSYLATSWAEETQYF. The CDR3 nucleotides are TGTGCCAGCAGTTACCTGGCGACTAGCTGGGCAGAAGAGACCCAGTACTTC.

This clonotype has just a few counts. The rearrangement uses TRBV5-5 and TRBJ2-2; D gene ambiguous. The V and J ends lost 4 bases and 0 bases respectively, with 10 bases between them. Per the germline V gene, CDR1 is SGHKS and CDR2 is YYEKEE (reference sequence). The length of the CDR3 is 15 residues. The CDR3 nucleotides are TGTGCCAGCAGCCCCCTTGACCCGAACACCGGGGAGCTGTTTTTT. Translation gives CASSPLDPNTGELFF.

CDR3 residues: CASSFHEKQPQHF. For the CDR3, the DNA is TGTGCCAGCAGTTTTCACGAGAAACAGCCCCAGCATTTT. This chain connects TRBV27 to TRBJ1-5; no clear D gene. Germline V lookup: CDR1 MNHEY, CDR2 SMNVEV (reference sequence). CDR3 length: 13 residues. Trimming cost V 3 bases and J 7 bases, with 10 bases left between them.

This clonotype has only a few counts. This CDR3 is CATSDFRRAAASGNTIYF. The CDR3 bases are TGTGCCACCAGTGATTTCCGGAGGGCAGCAGCCTCTGGAAACACCATATATTTT. V is TRBV24-1 and J is TRBJ1-3; D not resolved. Germline-derived CDR1 and CDR2 are KGHDR and SFDVKD. CDR3 length: 18 residues. The V end lost 1 base, the J end lost 0 bases, and 15 bases lay between the germline ends.

This clonotype was detected only a few times. V and J are TRBV20-1 and TRBJ2-3; TRBD2 matches at 12 bases. With 6 bases clipped from V and 2 bases from J, the junction kept 6 bases outside the gene matches. This CDR3 region has 15 residues. Germline V gene data show CDR1 as DFQATT and CDR2 as SNEGSKA (reference sequence). The CDR3 sequence is CSAIGLAGITDTQYF. The CDR3 DNA sequence: TGCAGTGCCATCGGACTAGCGGGAATCACAGATACGCAGTATTTT.

This clonotype was recorded many times. The chain recombines TRBV5-6 with TRBJ2-4; D gene unclear. Trimming took off 4 bases at V and 5 bases at J, with 22 bases between the two ends. This CDR3 has 17 residues. Germline-derived CDR1 and CDR2 are SGHDT and YYEEEE. CDR3 amino acids: CASSRPPPLKAQNIQYF. The CDR3 DNA reads as TGTGCCAGCAGCCGGCCCCCACCACTTAAGGCCCAAAACATTCAGTACTTC. The full variable domain, with the rest looked up from reference TRBV5-6 and TRBJ2-4, is DAGVTQSPTHLIKTRGQQVTLRCSPKSGHDTVSWYQQALGQGPQFIFQYYEEEERQRGNFPDRFSGHQFPNYSSELNVNALLLGDSALYLCASSRPPPLKAQNIQYFGAGTRLSVL.

The gene calls are TRBV2 and TRBJ2-7, with D perhaps given as TRBD1 or TRBD2 (5 bases each). CDR1 is SNHLY, CDR2 FYNNEI, per germline. The CDR3 consists of 16 residues. V was pared by 6 bases and J by 4 bases, with 22 bases between. For the CDR3, the DNA is TGTGCCAGCAGCCTTCTCCAGATATTTGGGGGATACGAGCAGTACTTC. As protein: CASSLLQIFGGYEQYF.

The chain uses TRBV20-1 and TRBJ1-6; weak D call: TRBD1 (6 bases). CDR3 length: 15 residues. Trimming took off 0 bases at V and 10 bases at J, with 16 bases between the two ends. Germline-derived CDR1 and CDR2 are DFQATT and SNEGSKA (reference sequence). The CDR3: CSARDFRTVGSPLHF. CDR3 nucleotides: TGCAGTGCTAGAGATTTCCGGACAGTAGGATCACCCCTCCACTTT.

This clonotype has just a few counts. The chain employs TRBV9 and TRBJ1-5, with unresolved D. CDR1 and CDR2 (germline): SGDLS, YYNGEE. The V end was cut by 0 bases, the J end by 6 bases, with 7 bases between. The CDR3 consists of 13 residues. Here the CDR3 reads CASSVDLGQPQHF. CDR3 DNA: TGTGCCAGCAGCGTAGACCTGGGTCAGCCCCAGCATTTT.

The chain couples TRBV7-3 to TRBJ1-2, with D perhaps matching TRBD1 (5 bases). The germline V gene encodes CDR1 SGHTA and CDR2 FQGTGA. The V end was cut by 5 bases, the J end by 7 bases, with 14 bases between. The CDR3 consists of 13 residues. CDR3 in amino acids: CASSQTDSSGYTF. The CDR3 DNA sequence: TGTGCCAGCAGCCAAACCGACAGCTCTGGCTACACCTTC.

The gene calls are TRBV6-2 or TRBV6-3 and TRBJ2-1, with 11 nucleotides matching TRBD2. Losses at the gene ends were 8 bases for V and 4 bases for J; bases not matched to a gene: 7. This CDR3 has 15 amino acids. Germline loops: CDR1 MNHEY, CDR2 SVGEGT. This CDR3 reads CASGSGRAVYNEQFF. The DNA of the CDR3 is TGTGCCAGCGGTAGCGGGAGGGCCGTATACAATGAGCAGTTCTTC.

The V call is TRBV20-1, the J call TRBJ2-5; D unresolved. CDR3 length: 13 residues. V was trimmed by 5 bases and J by 2 bases, leaving 12 bases between them. Germline assignment: CDR1 DFQATT and CDR2 SNEGSKA (reference sequence). In nucleotides, the CDR3 is TGCAGTGCTCGCGGTACTGCTCAAGAGACCCAGTACTTC. Protein sequence: CSARGTAQETQYF.

At least ten counts were recorded for this clonotype. The chain uses TRBV5-6 and TRBJ1-2; D is ambiguous. The CDR3 is made up of 14 amino acids. Germline V gene lookup returns CDR1 SGHDT and CDR2 YYEEEE. Trimming left V 0 bases short and J 8 bases short, with 14 bases between. The CDR3 DNA follows: TGTGCCAGCAGCTTGGACCCGCGAGAGAGGGGCTACACCTTC. It specifies CASSLDPRERGYTF. Full variable domain (missing parts from reference TRBV5-6 and TRBJ1-2): DAGVTQSPTHLIKTRGQQVTLRCSPKSGHDTVSWYQQALGQGPQFIFQYYEEEERQRGNFPDRFSGHQFPNYSSELNVNALLLGDSALYLCASSLDPRERGYTFGSGTRLTVV.

The CDR3 protein is CASSRKEGGRSYNEQFF. The DNA for the CDR3 is TGTGCCAGCAGTCGAAAGGAGGGGGGCCGCTCCTACAATGAGCAGTTCTTC. The chain uses TRBV12-3 or TRBV12-4 and TRBJ2-1; tentatively, D is TRBD1 or TRBD2 (6 bases each). This CDR3 comprises 17 residues. V was trimmed by 5 bases and J by 0 bases, leaving 17 bases between them.